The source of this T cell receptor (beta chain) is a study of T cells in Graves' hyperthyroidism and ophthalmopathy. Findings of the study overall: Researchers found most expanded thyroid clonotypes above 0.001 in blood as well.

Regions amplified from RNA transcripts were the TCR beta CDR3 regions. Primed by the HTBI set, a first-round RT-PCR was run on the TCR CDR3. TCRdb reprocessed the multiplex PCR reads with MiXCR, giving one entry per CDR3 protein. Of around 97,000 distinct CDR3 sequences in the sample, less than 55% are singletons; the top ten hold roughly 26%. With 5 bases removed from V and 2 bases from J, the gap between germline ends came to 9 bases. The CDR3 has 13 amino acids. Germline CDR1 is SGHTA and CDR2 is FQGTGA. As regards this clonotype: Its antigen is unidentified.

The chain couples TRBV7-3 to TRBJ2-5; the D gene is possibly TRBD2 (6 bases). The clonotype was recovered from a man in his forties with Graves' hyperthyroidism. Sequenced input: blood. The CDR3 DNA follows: TGTGCCAGCAGCCCCGGGGGACAAGAGACCCAGTACTTC. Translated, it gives CASSPGGQETQYF.